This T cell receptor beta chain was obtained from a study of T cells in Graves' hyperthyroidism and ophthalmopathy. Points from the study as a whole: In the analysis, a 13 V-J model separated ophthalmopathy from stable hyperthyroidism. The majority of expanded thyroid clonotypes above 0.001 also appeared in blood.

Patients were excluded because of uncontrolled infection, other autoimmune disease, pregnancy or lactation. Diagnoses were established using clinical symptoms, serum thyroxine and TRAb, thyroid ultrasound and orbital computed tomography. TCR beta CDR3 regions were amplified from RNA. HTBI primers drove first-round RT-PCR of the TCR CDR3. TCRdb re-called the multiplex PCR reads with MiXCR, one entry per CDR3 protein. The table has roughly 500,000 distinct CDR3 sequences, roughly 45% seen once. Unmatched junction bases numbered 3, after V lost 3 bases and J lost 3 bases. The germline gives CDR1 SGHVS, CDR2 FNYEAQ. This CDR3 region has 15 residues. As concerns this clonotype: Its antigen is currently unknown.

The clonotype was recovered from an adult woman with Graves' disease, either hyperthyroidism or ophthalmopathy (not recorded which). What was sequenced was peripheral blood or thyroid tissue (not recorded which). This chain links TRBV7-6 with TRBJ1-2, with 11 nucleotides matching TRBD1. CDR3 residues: CASSFPGQGDYGYTF. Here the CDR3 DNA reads TGTGCCAGCAGCTTTCCGGGACAGGGGGACTATGGCTACACCTTC.